The next 29 T cell receptor beta chains were all read from a single sample in a study of molecular identifiers for immune sequencing clone quantification. MiXCR, run by TCRdb on the PCR reads, gives a single entry per CDR3 protein. The sample consists of some 66,000 distinct CDR3 sequences, 15% to 20% of them appearing once. The sequencing input was naive CD8+ T cells from blood, with Jurkat cell RNA spiked in. Subset: FACS-sorted CD8+CD4-CCR7+CD45RA+ naive T cells. The receptor set was obtained from a human donor in good health. Some libraries in this study had Jurkat cell RNA spiked in.

There are many counts of this clonotype. V usage is TRBV15 and J usage is TRBJ2-4, with 9 nucleotides matching TRBD2. This CDR3 spans 15 amino acids. The germline V gene encodes CDR1 LNHNV and CDR2 YYDKDF (reference sequence). Trimming cost V 3 bases and J 6 bases; bases outside gene matches: 6. In DNA form, the CDR3 reads TGTGCCACCAGCAGTCGGGTGACTAGCGGAAACATTCAGTACTTC. This sequence encodes CATSSRVTSGNIQYF.

As for this clonotype: A read error is possible here, since a much larger clone lies one base away. This chain joins TRBV5-1 and TRBJ2-6; weak D call: TRBD1 (5 bases). This CDR3 has 18 residues. Germline CDR1 is SGHRS and CDR2 is YFSETQ. V lost 0 bases to trimming and J lost 2 bases, with 15 bases between them. The CDR3 is CASSLASGIFPGANVLTF. The CDR3 DNA is TGCGCCAGCAGCTTGGCCTCAGGGATCTTCCCTGGGGCCAACGTCCTGACTTTC.

This clonotype occurred a few times. A much larger clone is a single base away; this may be a read error. The V call is TRBV28, the J call TRBJ2-3; D is possibly TRBD2 (6 bases). Germline V gene data show CDR1 as MDHEN and CDR2 as SYDVKM. The length of the CDR3 is 17 residues. CDR3 loop: CASSPRRADYLGDTRYF. DNA for the CDR3: TGTGCCAGCAGTCCCCGACGGGCGGACTACCTGGGAGATACGCGGTATTTT. Combining the CDR3 with reference TRBV28 and TRBJ2-3 gives the whole variable domain DVKVTQSSRYLVKRTGEKVFLECVQDMDHENMFWYRQDPGLGLRLIYFSYDVKMKEKGDIPEGYSVSREKKERFSLILESASTNQTSMYLCASSPRRADYLGDTRYFGPGTRLTVL.

About this clonotype: One end of the junction fails to match germline, which may point to a read error. The V and J genes are TRBV7-8 and TRBJ2-3, with 11 nucleotides matching TRBD2. Germline CDR1 and CDR2: SGHVS and FQNEAQ. The CDR3 loop spans 18 amino acids. The CDR3 nucleotides read TGTACCAGCAGCACCCGGACTAGCGGGTGCGCTATGGCAGATACGCAGTATTTT. Protein sequence: CTSSTRTSGCAMADTQYF.

This clonotype came up many times. The CDR3 sequence: CASSLPGVHEQYF. In nucleotides, the CDR3 is TGTGCCAGCAGTTTGCCAGGGGTCCACGAGCAGTACTTC. This sequence joins TRBV27 and TRBJ2-7, with a weak D call TRBD1 (6 bases). The germline V and J ends were trimmed by 3 bases and 5 bases, with 11 bases remaining between them. The CDR3 is made up of 13 amino acids. Germline V CDR1 and CDR2: MNHEY, SMNVEV (reference sequence).

The table lists this clonotype with a few counts. The rearrangement uses TRBV21-1 and TRBJ2-1; the D call in the table, TRBD1, was not verified against the DNA. TRBV21-1 is reported as a pseudogene. This CDR3 comprises 17 residues. The CDR3 nucleotides are TGTGCCAGCAGCCCAAGGGGGGGGGAGGCCTTTTGCAATGAGCAGTTCTTC. Protein product: CASSPRGGEAFCNEQFF.

This clonotype showed up many times. Here the CDR3 DNA reads TGCAGCGTTGATCCTGAGACTTATGGCTACACCTTC. Amino acids: CSVDPETYGYTF. The chain is built from TRBV29-1 and TRBJ1-2; no firm D call. CDR1 SQVTM and CDR2 ANQGSEA come from the germline V gene. This CDR3 has 12 amino acids. Deletions cut 3 bases from V and 5 bases from J, with 10 bases between. Full variable domain (rest looked up from reference TRBV29-1 and TRBJ1-2): SAVISQKPSRDICQRGTSLTIQCQVDSQVTMMFWYRQQPGQSLTLIATANQGSEATYESGFVIDKFPISRPNLTFSTLTVSNMSPEDSSIYLCSVDPETYGYTFGSGTRLTVV.

This clonotype occurred a few times. CDR3: CASSLGVGGAWTEAFF. For the CDR3, the DNA is TGTGCCAGCAGCTTGGGTGTAGGGGGGGCTTGGACTGAAGCTTTCTTT. This chain joins TRBV5-6 and TRBJ1-1; tentatively, D is TRBD1 (6 bases). This CDR3 has 16 amino acids. The ends were cut back, 0 bases at V and 5 bases at J, with 17 bases in the middle. Germline V lookup: CDR1 SGHDT, CDR2 YYEEEE.

As to this clonotype: One base away lies a much larger clone, so this may be a sequencing read error. Without the conserved terminal phenylalanine or tryptophan, this CDR3 likely stems from a read error. The chain recombines TRBV7-2 with TRBJ2-5; 10 positions match TRBD1. This CDR3 is 15 amino acids long. Trimming took 3 bases from V and 5 from J; bases not matched to a gene: 6. Germline CDR1 SGHTA, CDR2 FQGNSA. CDR3 region: CASSFKGQGIETQYS. The CDR3 bases are TGTGCCAGCAGCTTTAAGGGACAGGGGATCGAGACCCAGTACTCC.

This clonotype has a count of ten or more. The chain uses TRBV9 and TRBJ2-3; D is unresolved. The CDR3 length is 12 residues. Trimming stripped 4 bases from V and 6 bases from J, with 9 bases between. Germline values: CDR1 SGDLS, CDR2 YYNGEE. The CDR3 region is CASSYAADTQYF. Written as DNA, the CDR3 is TGTGCCAGCAGCTACGCCGCTGATACGCAGTATTTT.

This clonotype has at least ten counts. The V and J genes are TRBV5-1 and TRBJ2-7; 7 bases match TRBD2. CDR3 length equals 16 residues. CDR1 and CDR2 from the germline V gene are SGHRS and YFSETQ. V gave up 4 bases and J gave up 4 bases; unmatched junction bases: 14. The CDR3 region is CASSGKRDTITYEQYF. The CDR3 bases are TGCGCCAGCAGCGGGAAGCGGGATACTATTACGTACGAGCAGTACTTC.

This rearrangement joins TRBV5-1 to TRBJ2-7, with 7 bases that match TRBD1. V gave up 0 bases and J gave up 6 bases; unmatched junction bases: 9. Germline V lookup: CDR1 SGHRS, CDR2 YFSETQ. CDR3 size: 15 residues. CDR3 nucleotide sequence: TGCGCCAGCAGCTTGGGGCCTCGACAGGGCCGCGAGCAGTACTTC. Encoded protein: CASSLGPRQGREQYF.

The table lists this clonotype with many counts. The chain couples TRBV29-1 to TRBJ2-7; 7 nucleotides agree with TRBD1. Germline CDR1 reads SQVTM; CDR2 reads ANQGSEA. Trimming removed 0 bases from V and 2 bases from J; junction bases left unmatched: 1. There are 13 residues in the CDR3. The CDR3 DNA sequence: TGCAGCGTTGAAGAGGGACAGACCTACGAGCAGTACTTC. This codes for CSVEEGQTYEQYF.

There are many counts of this clonotype. The chain carries TRBV19 and TRBJ1-5; D perhaps matches TRBD1 (5 bases). Germline CDR1 LNHDA, CDR2 SQIVND (reference sequence). CDR3 length: 14 residues. The V end was cut by 7 bases, the J end by 1 base, with 11 bases between. CDR3 in amino acids: CASTPTVSNQPQHF. CDR3 DNA sequence: TGTGCCAGTACCCCGACAGTGAGCAATCAGCCCCAGCATTTT.

This clonotype occurred many times. The chain joins TRBV4-2 to TRBJ2-5; 12 nucleotides agree with TRBD2. V was pared by 1 base and J by 2 bases, with 5 bases of the junction left unmatched. This CDR3 is 17 amino acids long. The germline CDR1 and CDR2 sequences are LGHNA and YNFKEQ. The CDR3 region has the DNA TGTGCCAGCAGCCAAGGAGGACTAGCGGGACTACAAGAGACCCAGTACTTC. This translates into CASSQGGLAGLQETQYF.

This clonotype was seen many times. This chain links TRBV29-1 with TRBJ1-1, with TRBD1 as a possible D gene (6 bases). CDR3 length: 14 amino acids. The germline gives CDR1 SQVTM, CDR2 ANQGSEA. Trimming took 4 bases from V and 5 from J, leaving 17 bases between them. The CDR3 nucleotides read TGCAGCGTTGCCCGGGCAGGGGTTGGAACTGAAGCTTTCTTT. Translating it yields CSVARAGVGTEAFF.

Note on this clonotype: Given a much more abundant clone one base away, this may be a read error. The rearrangement links TRBV5-6 to TRBJ2-5; D may correspond to TRBD1 or TRBD2 (5 bases each). The CDR3 has 14 amino acids. Germline CDR1 reads SGHDT; CDR2 reads YYEEEE. Trimming took off 0 bases at V and 5 bases at J, with 11 bases between the two ends. The CDR3 is CASSLAGAPETQYF. CDR3 in DNA: TGTGCCAGCAGCTTGGCCGGGGCGCCCGAGACCCAGTACTTC.

This clonotype was detected many times. The rearrangement uses TRBV30 and TRBJ1-1; D is undetermined. Germline V lookup: CDR1 GTSNPN, CDR2 SVGIG (reference sequence). The V and J ends lost 4 bases and 0 bases respectively, with 6 bases between them. The length of the CDR3 is 12 residues. The CDR3 DNA reads as TGTGCCTGGACCTATTTGAACACTGAAGCTTTCTTT. Residues: CAWTYLNTEAFF.

This clonotype showed up many times. This chain links TRBV20-1 with TRBJ2-3; TRBD1 agrees at 7 bases. Trimming at V came to 6 bases and at J to 0 bases, leaving 6 bases not matched to a gene. CDR3 length equals 14 residues. CDR1 DFQATT and CDR2 SNEGSKA come from the germline V gene (reference sequence). The CDR3 protein is CSAQDRVSTDTQYF. In DNA form, the CDR3 reads TGCAGTGCCCAAGACAGGGTCAGCACAGATACGCAGTATTTT.

The table lists this clonotype with many counts. The chain couples TRBV7-9 to TRBJ2-7; 12 bases line up with TRBD2. The CDR3 loop spans 20 amino acids. The trim removed 4 bases at V and 4 bases at J, leaving 20 bases unmatched. Germline V gives CDR1 SEHNR, CDR2 FQNEAQ (reference sequence). The CDR3 reads CASSSPINLKTSGRSYEQYF. The CDR3 DNA is TGTGCCAGCAGCTCACCGATCAATCTAAAGACTAGCGGGAGAAGTTACGAGCAGTACTTC.

This clonotype showed up many times. The chain uses TRBV5-1 and TRBJ2-7; D might be TRBD1 (6 bases). There are 14 residues in the CDR3. Germline values: CDR1 SGHRS, CDR2 YFSETQ. Deletions cut 4 bases from V and 7 bases from J, with 18 bases between. The CDR3 coding sequence is TGCGCCAGCAGCATATCAACAGGGATTGAAGAGCAGTACTTC. Translating it yields CASSISTGIEEQYF. The whole variable domain, filled in from reference TRBV5-1 and TRBJ2-7, reads KAGVTQTPRYLIKTRGQQVTLSCSPISGHRSVSWYQQTPGQGLQFLFEYFSETQRNKGNFPGRFSGRQFSNSRSEMNVSTLELGDSALYLCASSISTGIEEQYFGPGTRLTVT.

This clonotype turned up a few times. The rearrangement uses TRBV27 and TRBJ2-7, with D perhaps being TRBD1 or TRBD2 (5 bases each). Germline-derived CDR1 and CDR2 are MNHEY and SMNVEV (reference sequence). The CDR3 length is 12 residues. Trimming removed 5 bases from V and 7 bases from J, with 12 bases in between. The CDR3 spells CASSPGWGEQYF. CDR3 in DNA: TGTGCCAGCAGTCCAGGATGGGGGGAGCAGTACTTC.

Details on this clonotype: One base away lies a much larger clone, so this may be a sequencing read error. The chain joins TRBV7-8 to TRBJ2-1, with D unresolved. The CDR3 contains 12 residues. V gave up 1 base and J gave up 12 bases, with 10 bases separating them. Per germline, CDR1 SGHVS and CDR2 FQNEAQ. In nucleotides, the CDR3 is TGTGCCAGCAGCTTAGGTCAGGTTGGGCAGTTCTTC. Translated: CASSLGQVGQFF.

The chain recombines TRBV9 with TRBJ2-1; D unclear. The CDR3 has 15 amino acids. V shed 2 bases and J shed 0 bases, with 9 bases lying between them. Germline loops: CDR1 SGDLS, CDR2 YYNGEE. CDR3 DNA sequence: TGTGCCAGCAGCGTGGCGCCGAGCTCCTACAATGAGCAGTTCTTC. It translates to CASSVAPSSYNEQFF.

This clonotype was seen repeatedly, ten times or more. The V gene is TRBV29-1, the J gene TRBJ1-1; D is possibly TRBD1 (5 bases). In germline, CDR1 is SQVTM, CDR2 ANQGSEA. V gave up 5 bases and J gave up 2 bases, with 12 bases separating them. This CDR3 contains 13 residues. In DNA form, the CDR3 reads TGCAGCGTTTATGGGGGTCTTAACACTGAAGCTTTCTTT. Its protein is CSVYGGLNTEAFF.

Many counts were recorded for this clonotype. The chain couples TRBV27 to TRBJ2-6, with TRBD1 matching 9 bases. V dropped 6 bases and J dropped 2; count of bases not matched to a gene: 8. CDR3 length equals 17 residues. From germline, CDR1 is MNHEY and CDR2 SMNVEV (reference sequence). CDR3 sequence: CASSDRGVGTGANVLTF. In DNA, the CDR3 is TGTGCCAGCAGCGACAGGGGGGTCGGAACTGGGGCCAACGTCCTGACTTTC. Drawing the rest from reference TRBV27 and TRBJ2-6, the complete variable domain is EAQVTQNPRYLITVTGKKLTVTCSQNMNHEYMSWYRQDPGLGLRQIYYSMNVEVTDKGDVPEGYKVSRKEKRNFPLILESPSPNQTSLYFCASSDRGVGTGANVLTFGAGSRLTVL.

This clonotype appeared many times. V gene TRBV29-1 combines with J gene TRBJ1-2, with a weak D call TRBD1 (5 bases). Germline V gives CDR1 SQVTM, CDR2 ANQGSEA. The CDR3 covers 14 residues. V gave up 2 bases and J gave up 8 bases, with 18 bases separating them. The CDR3 spells CSVEWDPPPRGYTF. CDR3 DNA: TGCAGCGTTGAATGGGACCCCCCACCGAGGGGCTACACCTTC.

On this clonotype: Just one base apart from a much larger clone, this may be a read error. V usage is TRBV24-1 and J usage is TRBJ1-5; 8 nucleotides align to TRBD1. Trimming cost V 5 bases and J 6 bases; bases outside gene matches: 2. The V gene's germline CDR1 is KGHDR and CDR2 SFDVKD. The CDR3 is made up of 13 amino acids. The CDR3 DNA reads TGTGCCACCAGTGCAGGGGGCCCTCAGCCCCAGCATTTT. Translating gives CATSAGGPQPQHF.

This clonotype was counted only a few times. This sequence joins TRBV4-1 and TRBJ2-7, with TRBD1 as a possible D gene (5 bases). The length of the CDR3 is 14 residues. V was cut by 4 bases and J by 4 bases, with 14 bases left in between. The germline V gene has CDR1 MGHRA and CDR2 YSYEKL. This CDR3 is CASSPRGQGYEQYF. The DNA of the CDR3 is TGCGCCAGCAGCCCGCGCGGACAAGGGTACGAGCAGTACTTC.